The 23 T cell receptor beta chains below come from one sample, sequenced in a study of CD8+ T cells in alopecia areata. Reverse transcription of extracted RNA yielded cDNA, which provided the sequencing template. Libraries were prepared by immunoSEQ multiplex PCR; TCRdb keeps only in-frame clonotypes and omits some of them. This sample has some 200,000 clones; over 50% occur once, and the top ten carry about 15%. Sequences were derived from CD4+ T cells sorted from blood, sampled at week 0. These receptors all come from a human donor with alopecia areata.

V gene TRBV11-2 combines with J gene TRBJ1-4; D unclear. The CDR3 contains 15 residues. Between the trimmed V and J ends, which lost 2 bases and 2 bases, there was a span of 9 bases. From germline, CDR1 is SGHAT and CDR2 FQNNGV. The CDR3 protein is CASSLMGTTNEKLFF. The CDR3, as DNA: TGTGCCAGCAGCTTAATGGGAACTACTAATGAAAAACTGTTTTTT.

V is TRBV18 and J is TRBJ1-2; TRBD1 matches at 9 bases. Germline CDR1 reads KGHSH; CDR2 reads LQKENI. This CDR3 region has 15 residues. The trim removed 2 bases at V and 7 bases at J, leaving 8 bases unmatched. For the CDR3, the DNA is TGTGCCAGCTCACCAACTGAGTTGGACAGGGGTGGCTACACCTTC. It codes for CASSPTELDRGGYTF.

This clone was counted a few times. The chain uses TRBV9 and TRBJ2-3; tentatively, D is TRBD2 (5 bases). CDR1 and CDR2 from the germline V gene are SGDLS and YYNGEE. CDR3 length: 12 residues. The V and J ends lost 7 bases and 4 bases respectively, with 10 bases between them. CDR3: CASGPEADTQYF. Written as DNA, the CDR3 is TGTGCCAGCGGTCCGGAGGCAGATACGCAGTATTTT.

This clone has more than one count but fewer than ten. This chain joins TRBV2 and TRBJ2-5; the D gene is possibly TRBD1 (5 bases). V was shortened by 3 bases and J by 1 base, with 9 bases between the two germline ends. The CDR3 runs to 14 residues. The V gene's germline CDR1 is SNHLY and CDR2 FYNNEI. The CDR3 DNA sequence: TGTGCCAGCAGTGACAGGGTGGGCCAAGAGACCCAGTACTTC. Translated: CASSDRVGQETQYF.

This clone was seen many times. The rearrangement joins TRBV4-1 to TRBJ2-4; 8 nucleotides agree with TRBD2. V was pared by 2 bases and J by 7 bases, with 7 bases of the junction left unmatched. In germline, CDR1 is MGHRA, CDR2 YSYEKL. The CDR3 is 15 amino acids. The CDR3 bases are TGCGCCAGCAGCCAAACCCACGGGGGGGCGAACATTCAGTACTTC. Amino acids: CASSQTHGGANIQYF.

V gene TRBV6-1 combines with J gene TRBJ1-4; a weak D match, TRBD1 (6 bases). The germline V gene encodes CDR1 MNHNS and CDR2 SASEGT. The CDR3 has 15 amino acids. The V end was cut by 3 bases, the J end by 5 bases, with 13 bases between. Written as DNA, the CDR3 is TGTGCCAGCAGTGAGTTAGGCAGGGGAAATGAAAAACTGTTTTTT. Translated, it gives CASSELGRGNEKLFF.

This clone has only a few counts. J is TRBJ2-4 and V is TRBV25-1; D is possibly TRBD1 or TRBD2 (5 bases each). V was cut by 3 bases and J by 7 bases, with 16 bases left in between. This CDR3 comprises 15 residues. Germline CDR1 MGHDK, CDR2 SYGVNS. Here the CDR3 DNA reads TGTGCCAGCAGTGAGTACGGGGCTGGGGCGAACATTCAGTACTTC. Residues: CASSEYGAGANIQYF.

V gene TRBV29-1 combines with J gene TRBJ2-2, with TRBD1 matching over 8 bases. This CDR3 has 15 residues. The trim removed 6 bases at V and 5 bases at J, leaving 11 bases unmatched. CDR1 and CDR2 (germline): SQVTM, ANQGSEA. The CDR3 DNA reads as TGCAGCGTGGGGACTGGGACAGGCGCAACCGGGGAGCTGTTTTTT. Encoded protein: CSVGTGTGATGELFF.

This clone was observed a handful of times. The rearrangement uses TRBV30 and TRBJ1-5; tentatively, D is TRBD1 (5 bases). Trimming left V 4 bases short and J 7 bases short, with 23 bases between. The CDR3 loop spans 16 amino acids. Germline V CDR1 and CDR2: GTSNPN, SVGIG (reference sequence). The DNA for the CDR3 is TGTGCCTGGACTCCCGGAGGGAGGGGAGGCGGACAGCCCCAGCATTTT. Its protein product is CAWTPGGRGGGQPQHF.

The V gene is TRBV10-3, the J gene TRBJ2-5; D may be TRBD1 (6 bases). The CDR3 is 13 amino acids. CDR1 and CDR2 from the germline V gene are ENHRY and SYGVKD. Trimming cost V 7 bases and J 0 bases, with 9 bases left between them. CDR3 nucleotides: TGTGCCATCAAGGACAGCTACCAAGAGACCCAGTACTTC. This encodes CAIKDSYQETQYF.

The V and J genes are TRBV27 and TRBJ2-1; D remains ambiguous. CDR1 is MNHEY and CDR2 is SMNVEV in the germline V gene (reference sequence). The ends were cut back, 2 bases at V and 4 bases at J, with 3 bases in the middle. This CDR3 comprises 12 residues. CDR3 in amino acids: CASSLQYNEQFF. CDR3 DNA sequence: TGTGCCAGCAGTTTACAGTACAATGAGCAGTTCTTC.

The V gene is TRBV19, the J gene TRBJ2-5; D possibly uses TRBD1 or TRBD2 (5 bases each). V lost 8 bases and J 4 bases, leaving 20 bases between the germline ends. Germline loops: CDR1 LNHDA, CDR2 SQIVND (reference sequence). CDR3 length: 15 amino acids. CDR3 in DNA: TGTGCCAGTTCGCCTCGGGGACGCCCGTCAGAGACCCAGTACTTC. It is translated as CASSPRGRPSETQYF.

The chain is built from TRBV27 and TRBJ1-1; unclear D gene. V lost 3 bases, J lost 3 bases, and 14 bases lay in between. The CDR3 extends over 15 amino acids. Germline loops: CDR1 MNHEY, CDR2 SMNVEV (reference sequence). The CDR3 nucleotides read TGTGCCAGCAGTTTTGGAAGATCATTTGACACTGAAGCTTTCTTT. It codes for CASSFGRSFDTEAFF.

J is TRBJ1-1 and V is TRBV30, with TRBD1 matching over 7 bases. CDR3 length: 12 residues. V lost 1 base to trimming and J lost 9 bases; unmatched junction nucleotides: 5. The germline gives CDR1 GTSNPN, CDR2 SVGIG (reference sequence). This CDR3 reads CAWSGGTAQAFF. The CDR3 DNA sequence: TGTGCCTGGAGTGGAGGGACAGCCCAAGCTTTCTTT.

Details on this clone: The sample holds other DNA sequences that translate to the same CDR3. The chain is built from TRBV9 and TRBJ1-1; D uncertain. CDR1 and CDR2 from the germline V gene are SGDLS and YYNGEE. Deletions cut 0 bases from V and 1 base from J, with 1 base between. The CDR3 is 12 residues long. CDR3: CASSVENTEAFF. CDR3 DNA sequence: TGTGCCAGCAGCGTAGAGAACACTGAAGCTTTCTTT.

This clone was seen once. The chain carries TRBV30 and TRBJ2-1, with D unclear. V was clipped by 1 base and J by 4 bases, with 2 bases between them. Germline CDR1 is GTSNPN and CDR2 is SVGIG (reference sequence). This CDR3 contains 11 residues. The CDR3 sequence is CAWSEYNEQFF. CDR3 bases: TGTGCCTGGAGTGAGTACAATGAGCAGTTCTTC.

This chain links TRBV9 with TRBJ1-6; a weak D match, TRBD1 (5 bases). The V end was cut by 0 bases, the J end by 6 bases, with 16 bases between. The CDR3 is 17 residues long. In germline, CDR1 is SGDLS, CDR2 YYNGEE. The CDR3 DNA reads as TGTGCCAGCAGCGTAGGAGGGACCGCTCCTCCTAATTCACCCCTCCACTTT. It translates to CASSVGGTAPPNSPLHF. Full variable domain (rest looked up from reference TRBV9 and TRBJ1-6): DSGVTQTPKHLITATGQRVTLRCSPRSGDLSVYWYQQSLDQGLQFLIQYYNGEERAKGNILERFSAQQFPDLHSELNLSSLELGDSALYFCASSVGGTAPPNSPLHFGNGTRLTVT.

The chain recombines TRBV2 with TRBJ2-7; 8 bases fit TRBD1. The V segment lost 5 bases and the J segment 7 bases; nucleotides outside the gene matches: 4. This CDR3 is 12 amino acids long. Germline-derived CDR1 and CDR2 are SNHLY and FYNNEI. DNA for the CDR3: TGTGCCAGCAGTAGGACAGGGTGGGAGCAGTACTTC. Amino acid sequence: CASSRTGWEQYF.

This clone came up a few times. The J gene is TRBJ1-6, the V gene TRBV7-9; 7 nucleotides match TRBD1. Looked up from germline, CDR1 is SEHNR and CDR2 is FQNEAQ (reference sequence). Trimming removed 5 bases from V and 9 bases from J; junction bases left unmatched: 10. The CDR3 is 15 residues long. The CDR3 sequence: CASSPETGWRSPLHF. The DNA for the CDR3 is TGTGCCAGCAGCCCGGAGACAGGGTGGCGTTCACCCCTCCACTTT.

This clone was picked up a small number of times. This chain's CDR3 is CASRRTGGNSNQPQHF. As DNA, the CDR3 is TGTGCCAGCAGGAGGACAGGGGGCAACAGCAATCAGCCCCAGCATTTT. V gene TRBV6-6 combines with J gene TRBJ1-5, with 11 bases matching TRBD1. CDR3 size: 16 residues. Trimming took 6 bases from V and 1 from J; bases not matched to a gene: 5. Germline V CDR1 and CDR2: MNHNY, SVGAGI (reference sequence).

The chain recombines TRBV29-1 with TRBJ1-2; no reliable D call. Germline V gene data show CDR1 as SQVTM and CDR2 as ANQGSEA. V was shortened by 4 bases and J by 7 bases, with 16 bases between the two germline ends. The CDR3 runs to 13 residues. The CDR3 DNA is TGCAGCGTTGGTGAAGGGCCGGGAGGTGGCTACACCTTC. Translating it yields CSVGEGPGGGYTF.

The genes are TRBV4-1 and TRBJ1-1; TRBD1 matches 9 bases. Looked up from germline, CDR1 is MGHRA and CDR2 is YSYEKL. The CDR3 loop spans 15 amino acids. V lost 3 bases, J lost 7 bases, and 9 bases stayed unmatched. CDR3 sequence reads: CASSHYHGQGNEAFF. As DNA, the CDR3 is TGCGCCAGCAGCCACTATCATGGACAGGGGAATGAAGCTTTCTTT.

The V and J genes are TRBV29-1 and TRBJ1-5; no firm D call. Germline CDR1 and CDR2: SQVTM and ANQGSEA. With 1 base removed from V and 6 bases from J, the gap between germline ends came to 10 bases. The CDR3 extends over 13 amino acids. Here the CDR3 DNA reads TGCAGCGTTGAAGTCGGGCTCGGTCAGCCCCAGCATTTT. Residues: CSVEVGLGQPQHF.